Each of the 20 T cell receptor beta chains below was sequenced from the same sample in a study of blood T cell repertoires in COVID-19. This table comes from immunoSEQ multiplex PCR, and its TCRdb copy is limited to in-frame clones, with some not included. The table lists 250,000 to 400,000 clones, 75% to 90% of them singletons. Sequencing was performed on PBMCs or T cells enriched from blood (not recorded which). Receptors were obtained from a man in his sixties who had recovered from COVID-19.

With respect to this clone: The identical CDR3 is also encoded by other nucleotide sequences in the sample. The chain couples TRBV19 to TRBJ1-1, with 9 bases that match TRBD1. The length of the CDR3 is 13 residues. J was trimmed by 4 bases and V by 4 bases; bases with no gene match: 1. The germline V gene encodes CDR1 LNHDA and CDR2 SQIVND (reference sequence). CDR3 loop: CASSTDRGTEAFF. In nucleotides, the CDR3 is TGTGCCAGTAGTACGGACAGGGGCACTGAAGCTTTCTTT.

This chain uses TRBV5-1 with TRBJ2-5, with unresolved D. The CDR3 has 14 residues. Germline CDR1 and CDR2: SGHRS and YFSETQ. With 0 bases removed from V and 9 bases from J, the gap between germline ends came to 15 bases. CDR3 region: CASSLDPSSAAQYF. The DNA for the CDR3 is TGCGCCAGCAGCTTGGATCCCTCAAGTGCGGCCCAGTACTTC.

The chain has TRBV14 and TRBJ2-5; D gene uncertain. The V gene's germline CDR1 is SGHDN and CDR2 FVKESK. The V end lost 0 bases, the J end lost 4 bases, and 15 bases lay between the germline ends. The CDR3 is 16 amino acids. The CDR3 sequence: CASSQENSLFIETQYF. CDR3 DNA sequence: TGTGCCAGCAGCCAAGAAAACAGCTTGTTTATAGAGACCCAGTACTTC.

The V call is TRBV18, the J call TRBJ2-3, with 11 bases matching TRBD2. CDR3 size: 16 residues. The V gene end was trimmed by 2 bases and the J gene end by 4 bases; junction bases not matched to a gene: 5. CDR1 and CDR2 from the germline V gene are KGHSH and LQKENI. This CDR3 reads CASSPTTSGIPDTQYF. CDR3 coding DNA: TGTGCCAGCTCACCAACGACTAGCGGGATCCCAGATACGCAGTATTTT.

The V and J genes are TRBV19 and TRBJ2-7; possibly TRBD1 for D (6 bases). With 3 bases removed from V and 0 bases from J, the gap between germline ends came to 9 bases. Germline CDR1 is LNHDA and CDR2 is SQIVND (reference sequence). This CDR3 is built from 14 residues. CDR3 in amino acids: CASSMDRSSYEQYF. CDR3 sequence (DNA): TGTGCCAGTAGTATGGACAGATCCTCCTACGAGCAGTACTTC.

V and J are TRBV5-4 and TRBJ1-2, with 7 bases matching TRBD1. From germline, CDR1 is SGHNT and CDR2 YYREEE (reference sequence). V lost 0 bases to trimming and J lost 4 bases; unmatched junction nucleotides: 6. The CDR3 has 15 amino acids. CDR3 sequence: CASSLEGGIGYGYTF. The CDR3 DNA follows: TGTGCCAGCAGCTTGGAAGGGGGCATCGGCTATGGCTACACCTTC.

This CDR3 reads CASSLVETSWAYNEQFF. CDR3 in DNA: TGTGCCAGCAGCTTAGTGGAGACTAGTTGGGCCTACAATGAGCAGTTCTTC. The rearrangement joins TRBV7-9 to TRBJ2-1; possibly TRBD2 for D (6 bases). The V end lost 1 base, the J end lost 2 bases, and 15 bases lay between the germline ends. Per germline, CDR1 SEHNR and CDR2 FQNEAQ (reference sequence). CDR3 length: 17 residues.

The chain combines TRBV19 with TRBJ2-3; possibly TRBD2 for D (6 bases). Germline V gene lookup returns CDR1 LNHDA and CDR2 SQIVND (reference sequence). V was trimmed by 5 bases and J by 0 bases, leaving 12 bases between them. This CDR3 is 15 amino acids long. Here the CDR3 DNA reads TGTGCCAGTAGTCGGGACTTTGCTAGCACAGATACGCAGTATTTT. It yields the protein CASSRDFASTDTQYF.

The chain links TRBV27 to TRBJ1-5; D may be TRBD1 (5 bases). Germline CDR1 and CDR2: MNHEY and SMNVEV (reference sequence). The CDR3 consists of 17 residues. The germline V and J ends were trimmed by 3 bases and 0 bases, with 15 bases remaining between them. The CDR3 DNA sequence: TGTGCCAGCAGTTTTGGGGGAGGAAAACATAGCAATCAGCCCCAGCATTTT. This sequence encodes CASSFGGGKHSNQPQHF.

This chain uses TRBV5-1 with TRBJ2-5, with D tentatively TRBD2 (5 bases). The CDR3 extends over 14 amino acids. Trimming left V 3 bases short and J 5 bases short, with 14 bases between. Germline values: CDR1 SGHRS, CDR2 YFSETQ. This CDR3 reads CASSYPEGGETQYF. The CDR3 DNA reads TGCGCCAGCAGCTATCCAGAGGGCGGGGAGACCCAGTACTTC.

The V gene is TRBV12-3 or TRBV12-4, the J gene TRBJ1-2; 7 positions match TRBD1. The V and J ends lost 5 bases and 7 bases, in that order; junction bases with no gene match: 7. This CDR3 comprises 13 residues. The CDR3: CASSVDRVLGYTF. DNA for the CDR3: TGTGCCAGCAGTGTAGACAGGGTGCTTGGCTACACCTTC.

The chain is built from TRBV9 and TRBJ2-1; 7 bases agree with TRBD2. The CDR3 is made up of 16 amino acids. Trimming took 3 bases from V and 9 from J; bases not matched to a gene: 15. Germline loops: CDR1 SGDLS, CDR2 YYNGEE. The CDR3 loop is CASSGVAGRETLEQFF. Written as DNA, the CDR3 is TGTGCCAGCAGCGGAGTTGCGGGGCGGGAGACTCTTGAGCAGTTCTTC. Combining the CDR3 with reference TRBV9 and TRBJ2-1 gives the whole variable domain DSGVTQTPKHLITATGQRVTLRCSPRSGDLSVYWYQQSLDQGLQFLIQYYNGEERAKGNILERFSAQQFPDLHSELNLSSLELGDSALYFCASSGVAGRETLEQFFGPGTRLTVL.

V and J are TRBV28 and TRBJ1-2; D might be TRBD1 (6 bases). This CDR3 spans 16 amino acids. V lost 2 bases, J lost 3 bases, and 16 bases lay in between. Germline assignment: CDR1 MDHEN and CDR2 SYDVKM. The CDR3 DNA sequence: TGTGCCAGCAGTTTACGCTTTGGGAACAGGGACTATGGCTACACCTTC. This codes for CASSLRFGNRDYGYTF.

This clone appeared once. The chain couples TRBV9 to TRBJ2-4, with 7 bases matching TRBD2. The CDR3 is 19 amino acids. The V gene's germline CDR1 is SGDLS and CDR2 YYNGEE. With 4 bases clipped from V and 2 bases from J, the junction kept 18 bases outside the gene matches. CDR3 sequence: CASSPARGVGRGTKNIQYF. The DNA for the CDR3 is TGTGCCAGCAGCCCAGCCCGGGGGGTGGGGCGGGGCACCAAAAACATTCAGTACTTC.

This chain joins TRBV6-2 or TRBV6-3 and TRBJ2-7; 15 bases agree with TRBD2. The germline CDR1 and CDR2 sequences are MNHEY and SVGEGT. Germline trimming cut 2 bases from V and 3 bases from J; bases unmatched to any gene: 5. The CDR3 sequence is 17 residues long. The CDR3 spells CASSYPPGLAGGYEQYF. Here the CDR3 DNA reads TGTGCCAGCAGTTACCCGCCGGGACTAGCGGGAGGCTACGAGCAGTACTTC.

The chain is built from TRBV4-2 and TRBJ2-3, with D unresolved. Trimming pared 3 bases from V and 5 bases from J, leaving 18 bases between. The germline V gene has CDR1 LGHNA and CDR2 YNFKEQ. There are 16 residues in the CDR3. The CDR3 DNA follows: TGTGCCAGCAGCCACGGCGTCCGTAGCAACCAAGATACGCAGTATTTT. Its protein is CASSHGVRSNQDTQYF.

This chain links TRBV7-9 with TRBJ2-3; possibly TRBD2 for D (5 bases). Trimming removed 2 bases at V and 1 base at J, with 7 bases between. The CDR3 spans 14 residues. In germline, CDR1 is SEHNR, CDR2 FQNEAQ (reference sequence). The CDR3 spells CASSLMGGTDTQYF. CDR3 DNA sequence: TGTGCCAGCAGCTTAATGGGAGGCACAGATACGCAGTATTTT. Variable domain in full (rest from reference TRBV7-9 and TRBJ2-3): DTGVSQNPRHKITKRGQNVTFRCDPISEHNRLYWYRQTLGQGPEFLTYFQNEAQLEKSRLLSDRFSAERPKGSFSTLEIQRTEQGDSAMYLCASSLMGGTDTQYFGPGTRLTVL.

The chain links TRBV7-2 to TRBJ2-3; 8 bases are shared with TRBD2. The CDR3 totals 12 residues. The germline CDR1 and CDR2 sequences are SGHTA and FQGNSA. The trim removed 7 bases at V and 6 bases at J, leaving 3 bases unmatched. CDR3 residues: CASTTGGDTQYF. In nucleotides, the CDR3 is TGTGCCAGCACCACGGGGGGGGATACGCAGTATTTT.

The chain joins TRBV3-1 (or the pseudogene TRBV3-2) to TRBJ1-5; TRBD1 agrees at 7 bases. The CDR3 is 14 residues long. The germline CDR1 and CDR2 sequences are LGHDT and YNNKEL (reference sequence). V lost 0 bases and J lost 4; bases outside the gene matches: 0. CDR3 in DNA: TGTGCCAGCAGCCAAGACAGGGGGAATCAGCCCCAGCATTTT. Translated: CASSQDRGNQPQHF.

The chain links TRBV29-1 to TRBJ2-2, with 7 bases lining up with TRBD2. V lost 6 bases to trimming and J lost 2 bases; unmatched junction nucleotides: 9. Looked up from germline, CDR1 is SQVTM and CDR2 is ANQGSEA. There are 15 residues in the CDR3. CDR3 sequence reads: CSVSGAWDNTGELFF. CDR3 sequence (DNA): TGCAGCGTAAGCGGGGCATGGGATAACACCGGGGAGCTGTTTTTT.